One sample yielded the 10 T cell receptor beta chains listed below, sequenced in a study of OX40 agonist ivuxolimab in advanced cancers. Libraries were prepared by immunoSEQ multiplex PCR; TCRdb keeps only in-frame clonotypes and omits some of them. Altogether 40,000 to 60,000 clones are present, 85% to 95% being singletons, with the ten largest covering around 24%. The sequencing used CD4+ or CD8+ T cells sorted from blood, collected in a trial of the OX40 agonist ivuxolimab. These receptors came from an adult with an advanced solid tumor such as melanoma, head and neck, liver or kidney cancer.

The rearrangement uses TRBV27 and TRBJ2-7; 8 nucleotides agree with TRBD1. V shed 3 bases and J 5 bases; nucleotides not matched to a gene: 3. CDR1 and CDR2 (germline): MNHEY, SMNVEV (reference sequence). The CDR3 runs to 13 residues. CDR3 nucleotides: TGTGCCAGCAGTTTCAACAGGGGGAACGAGCAGTACTTC. Translation: CASSFNRGNEQYF.

This rearrangement joins TRBV6-5 to TRBJ1-2; TRBD1 matches at 9 bases. CDR1 and CDR2 from the germline V gene are MNHEY and SVGAGI. The CDR3 loop spans 16 amino acids. V lost 4 bases to trimming and J lost 5 bases; unmatched junction nucleotides: 11. CDR3 amino acids: CASSWGVGQGDYGYTF. In DNA form, the CDR3 reads TGTGCCAGCAGTTGGGGGGTGGGACAGGGTGATTATGGCTACACCTTC.

This clone has a single count. The chain recombines TRBV5-1 with TRBJ2-4; perhaps TRBD1 as D (5 bases). Germline CDR1 and CDR2: SGHRS and YFSETQ. The CDR3 runs 13 residues. Trimming pared 4 bases from V and 6 bases from J, leaving 11 bases between. The chain's CDR3 is CASSQGEINIQYF. CDR3 nucleotide sequence: TGCGCCAGCAGCCAGGGCGAGATAAACATTCAGTACTTC.

This rearrangement joins TRBV9 to TRBJ2-7, with D possibly called TRBD1 or TRBD2 (7 bases each). CDR1 and CDR2 (germline): SGDLS, YYNGEE. Deletions cut 3 bases from V and 4 bases from J, with 14 bases between. CDR3 length: 14 residues. CDR3: CASSGGGGRYEQYF. The CDR3 DNA is TGTGCCAGCAGCGGAGGGGGCGGGAGATACGAGCAGTACTTC.

The chain employs TRBV28 and TRBJ2-1; 9 bases match TRBD2. The CDR3 is made up of 17 amino acids. After removal of 5 bases from V and 3 bases from J, the junction contained 11 bases not matched to a gene. CDR1 is MDHEN and CDR2 is SYDVKM in the germline V gene. The CDR3 is CASSARAGGTNYNEQFF. Written as DNA, the CDR3 is TGTGCCAGCAGTGCACGGGCGGGAGGGACCAACTACAATGAGCAGTTCTTC.

This chain links TRBV19 with TRBJ2-3; 9 bases match TRBD2. Trimming at V came to 5 bases and at J to 2 bases, leaving 2 bases not matched to a gene. Germline V gene lookup returns CDR1 LNHDA and CDR2 SQIVND (reference sequence). CDR3 length: 14 amino acids. This CDR3 is CASSSGLATDTQYF. The CDR3 region has the DNA TGTGCCAGTAGTTCGGGACTAGCCACAGATACGCAGTATTTT.

The V and J genes are TRBV6-5 and TRBJ2-7; 13 nucleotides line up with TRBD2. V gave up 5 bases and J gave up 7 bases; unmatched junction bases: 5. CDR1 is MNHEY and CDR2 is SVGAGI in the germline V gene. This CDR3 contains 14 residues. CDR3 DNA: TGTGCCAGCAGTGGACTAGCGGGAGCTAAAGAGCAGTACTTC. Translated, it gives CASSGLAGAKEQYF.

This chain uses TRBV10-3 with TRBJ2-1; D not certain. V lost 7 bases and J 8 bases, leaving 9 bases between the germline ends. Germline assignment: CDR1 ENHRY and CDR2 SYGVKD. The CDR3 consists of 11 residues. The CDR3 nucleotides read TGTGCCATCACCGAAGGCTATGAGCAGTTCTTC. Translating it yields CAITEGYEQFF.

The chain carries TRBV4-3 and TRBJ2-1; D may correspond to TRBD1 or TRBD2 (6 bases each). The CDR3 runs to 17 residues. CDR1 LGHNA and CDR2 YSLEER come from the germline V gene. V dropped 1 base and J dropped 0 bases, with 13 bases sitting between them. The CDR3 protein is CASSQGRGDSSYNEQFF. In DNA form, the CDR3 reads TGCGCCAGCAGCCAAGGGAGGGGGGACTCCTCCTACAATGAGCAGTTCTTC.

The chain is built from TRBV15 and TRBJ1-1, with D perhaps matching TRBD1 (5 bases). CDR3 length: 16 residues. CDR1 LNHNV and CDR2 YYDKDF come from the germline V gene (reference sequence). With 1 base removed from V and 0 bases from J, the gap between germline ends came to 12 bases. The CDR3 nucleotides are TGTGCCACCAGCAGAGTCCTACAGGAGTTGAACACTGAAGCTTTCTTT. Protein product: CATSRVLQELNTEAFF.